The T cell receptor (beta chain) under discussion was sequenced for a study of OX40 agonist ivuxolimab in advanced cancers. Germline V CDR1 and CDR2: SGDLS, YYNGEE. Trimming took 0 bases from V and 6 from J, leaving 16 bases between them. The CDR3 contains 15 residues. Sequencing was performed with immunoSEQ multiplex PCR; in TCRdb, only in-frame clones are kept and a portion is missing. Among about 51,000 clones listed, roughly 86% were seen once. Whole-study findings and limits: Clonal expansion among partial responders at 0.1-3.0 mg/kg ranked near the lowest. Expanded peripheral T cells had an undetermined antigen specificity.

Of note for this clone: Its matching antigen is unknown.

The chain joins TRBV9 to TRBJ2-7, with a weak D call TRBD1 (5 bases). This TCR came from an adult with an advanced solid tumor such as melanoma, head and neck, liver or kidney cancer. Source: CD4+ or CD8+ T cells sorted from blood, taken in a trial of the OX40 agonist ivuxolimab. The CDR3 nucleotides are TGTGCCAGCAGCGTAGGCCCGCAGGGCTCGTCCGAGCAGTACTTC. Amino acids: CASSVGPQGSSEQYF.